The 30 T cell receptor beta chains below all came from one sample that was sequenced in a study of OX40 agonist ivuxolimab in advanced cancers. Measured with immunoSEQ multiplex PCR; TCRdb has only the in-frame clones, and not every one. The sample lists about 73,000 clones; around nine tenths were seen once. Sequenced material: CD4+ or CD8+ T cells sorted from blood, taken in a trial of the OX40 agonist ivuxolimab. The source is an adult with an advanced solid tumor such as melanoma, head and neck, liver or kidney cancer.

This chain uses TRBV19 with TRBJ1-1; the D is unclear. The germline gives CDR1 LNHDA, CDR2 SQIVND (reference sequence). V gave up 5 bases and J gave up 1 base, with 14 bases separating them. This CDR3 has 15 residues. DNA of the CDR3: TGTGCCAGTAGTCCCGGACTGGGGAGGAACACTGAAGCTTTCTTT. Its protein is CASSPGLGRNTEAFF.

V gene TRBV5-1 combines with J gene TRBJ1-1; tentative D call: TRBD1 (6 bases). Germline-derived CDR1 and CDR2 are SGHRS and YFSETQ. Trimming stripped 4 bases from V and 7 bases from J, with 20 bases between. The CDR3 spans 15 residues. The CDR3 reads CASSPWGQQADEAFF. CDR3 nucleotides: TGCGCCAGCAGCCCTTGGGGACAACAAGCAGATGAAGCTTTCTTT.

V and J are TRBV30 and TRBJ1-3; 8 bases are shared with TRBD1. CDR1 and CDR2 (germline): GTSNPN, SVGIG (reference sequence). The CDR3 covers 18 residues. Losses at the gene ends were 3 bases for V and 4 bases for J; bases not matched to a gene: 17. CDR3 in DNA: TGTGCCTGGAGAGGGCGGGACAGGTTTAATCCGGGGGGAAACACCATATATTTT. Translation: CAWRGRDRFNPGGNTIYF.

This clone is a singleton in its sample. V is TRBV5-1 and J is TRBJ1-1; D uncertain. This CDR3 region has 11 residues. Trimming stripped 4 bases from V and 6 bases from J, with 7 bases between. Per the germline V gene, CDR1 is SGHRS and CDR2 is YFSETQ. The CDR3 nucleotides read TGCGCCAGCAGCCTAGGCGCTGAAGCTTTCTTT. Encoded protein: CASSLGAEAFF.

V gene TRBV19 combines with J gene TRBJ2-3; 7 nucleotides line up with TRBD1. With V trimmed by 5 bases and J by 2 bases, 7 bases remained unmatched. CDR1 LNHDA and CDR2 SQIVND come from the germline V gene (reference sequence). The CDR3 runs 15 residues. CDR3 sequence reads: CASSFRQGLTDTQYF. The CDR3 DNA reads TGTGCCAGTAGTTTCCGACAGGGCCTCACAGATACGCAGTATTTT.

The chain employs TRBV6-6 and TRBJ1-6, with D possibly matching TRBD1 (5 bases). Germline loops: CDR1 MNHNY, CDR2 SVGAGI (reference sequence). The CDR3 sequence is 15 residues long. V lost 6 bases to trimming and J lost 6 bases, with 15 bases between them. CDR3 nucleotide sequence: TGTGCCAGCAGCGATCCGGGACTGCTTAATTCACCCCTCCACTTT. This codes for CASSDPGLLNSPLHF.

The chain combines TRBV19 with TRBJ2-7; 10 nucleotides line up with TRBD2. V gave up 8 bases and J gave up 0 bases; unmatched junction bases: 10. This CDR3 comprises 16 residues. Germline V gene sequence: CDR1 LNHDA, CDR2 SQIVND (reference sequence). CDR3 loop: CASDSGRAGASYEQYF. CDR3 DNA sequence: TGTGCCAGTGACAGCGGGAGGGCGGGGGCCTCCTACGAGCAGTACTTC.

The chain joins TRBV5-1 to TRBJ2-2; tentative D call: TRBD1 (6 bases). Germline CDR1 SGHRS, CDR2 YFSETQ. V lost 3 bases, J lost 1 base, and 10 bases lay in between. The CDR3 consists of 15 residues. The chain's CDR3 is CASSSQTGNTGELFF. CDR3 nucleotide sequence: TGCGCCAGCAGCTCTCAGACAGGGAACACCGGGGAGCTGTTTTTT. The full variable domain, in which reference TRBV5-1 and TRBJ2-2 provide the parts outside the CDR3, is KAGVTQTPRYLIKTRGQQVTLSCSPISGHRSVSWYQQTPGQGLQFLFEYFSETQRNKGNFPGRFSGRQFSNSRSEMNVSTLELGDSALYLCASSSQTGNTGELFFGEGSRLTVL.

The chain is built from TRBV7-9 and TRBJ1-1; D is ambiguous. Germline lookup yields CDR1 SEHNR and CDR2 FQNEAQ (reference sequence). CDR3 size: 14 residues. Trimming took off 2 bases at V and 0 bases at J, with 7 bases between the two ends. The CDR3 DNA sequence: TGTGCCAGCAGCTTAAAAGGCCTGAACACTGAAGCTTTCTTT. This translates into CASSLKGLNTEAFF.

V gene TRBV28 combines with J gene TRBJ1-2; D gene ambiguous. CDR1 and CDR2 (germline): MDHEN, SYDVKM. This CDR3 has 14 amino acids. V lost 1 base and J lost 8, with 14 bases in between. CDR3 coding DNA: TGTGCCAGCAGTTTATCCGGCAGCCCGAGGGGCTACACCTTC. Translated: CASSLSGSPRGYTF.

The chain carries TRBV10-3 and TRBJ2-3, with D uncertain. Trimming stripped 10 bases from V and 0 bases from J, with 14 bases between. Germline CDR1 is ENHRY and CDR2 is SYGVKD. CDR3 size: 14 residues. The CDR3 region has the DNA TGTGCCACTCTCTCCGGAACTAGCACAGATACGCAGTATTTT. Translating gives CATLSGTSTDTQYF.

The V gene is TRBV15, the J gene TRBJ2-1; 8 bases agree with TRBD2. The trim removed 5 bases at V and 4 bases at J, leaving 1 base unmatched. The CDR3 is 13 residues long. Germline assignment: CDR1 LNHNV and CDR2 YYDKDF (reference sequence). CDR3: CATSEREYNEQFF. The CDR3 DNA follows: TGTGCCACCAGCGAGCGGGAGTACAATGAGCAGTTCTTC.

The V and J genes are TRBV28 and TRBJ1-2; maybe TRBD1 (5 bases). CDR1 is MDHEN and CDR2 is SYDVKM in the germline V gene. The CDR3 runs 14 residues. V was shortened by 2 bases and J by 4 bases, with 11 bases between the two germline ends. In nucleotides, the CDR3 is TGTGCCAGCAGTTTAGGGGGATCTTCCTATGGCTACACCTTC. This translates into CASSLGGSSYGYTF.

The CDR3 bases are TGTGCCAGCAGTGAAGTGGGCAATCAGCCCCAGCATTTT. Translated: CASSEVGNQPQHF. The chain combines TRBV2 with TRBJ1-5; the D is unclear. The CDR3 length is 13 residues. V was trimmed by 1 base and J by 2 bases, leaving 3 bases between them. Germline V gene sequence: CDR1 SNHLY, CDR2 FYNNEI.

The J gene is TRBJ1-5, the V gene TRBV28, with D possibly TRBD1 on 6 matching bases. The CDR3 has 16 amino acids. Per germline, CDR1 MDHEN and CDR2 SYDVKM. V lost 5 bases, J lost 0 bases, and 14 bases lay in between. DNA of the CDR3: TGTGCCAGCAGTGACGGGAAGGGGGGTAGCAATCAGCCCCAGCATTTT. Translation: CASSDGKGGSNQPQHF.

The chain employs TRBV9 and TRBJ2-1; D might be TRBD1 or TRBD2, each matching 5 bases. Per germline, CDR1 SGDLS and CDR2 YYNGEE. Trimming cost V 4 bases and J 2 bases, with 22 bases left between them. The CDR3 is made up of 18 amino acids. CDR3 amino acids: CASSPRGVQQITYNEQFF. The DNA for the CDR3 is TGTGCCAGCAGCCCTAGAGGGGTACAGCAGATTACCTACAATGAGCAGTTCTTC.

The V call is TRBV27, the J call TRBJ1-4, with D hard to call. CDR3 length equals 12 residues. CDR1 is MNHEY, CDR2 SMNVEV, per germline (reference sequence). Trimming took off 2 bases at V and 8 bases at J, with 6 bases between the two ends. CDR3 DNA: TGTGCCAGCAGTTTACTCGGAGAAAAACTGTTTTTT. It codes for CASSLLGEKLFF.

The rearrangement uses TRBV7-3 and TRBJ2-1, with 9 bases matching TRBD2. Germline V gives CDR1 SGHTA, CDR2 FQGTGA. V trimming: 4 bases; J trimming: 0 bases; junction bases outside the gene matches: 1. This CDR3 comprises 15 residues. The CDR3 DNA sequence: TGTGCCAGCAGCTCGGGACTAGCCTCCTACAATGAGCAGTTCTTC. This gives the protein CASSSGLASYNEQFF.

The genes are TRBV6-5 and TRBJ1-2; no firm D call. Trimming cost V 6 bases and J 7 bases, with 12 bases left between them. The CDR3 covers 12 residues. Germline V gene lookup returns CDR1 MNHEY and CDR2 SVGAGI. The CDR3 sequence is CASRRRSVGYTF. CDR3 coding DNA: TGTGCCAGCAGACGCCGTTCGGTTGGCTACACCTTC.

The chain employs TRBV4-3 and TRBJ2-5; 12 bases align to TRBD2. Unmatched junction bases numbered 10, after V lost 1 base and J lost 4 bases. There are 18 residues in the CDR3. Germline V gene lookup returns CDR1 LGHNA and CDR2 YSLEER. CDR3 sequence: CASSQVASGGAGGETQYF. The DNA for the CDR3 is TGCGCCAGCAGCCAAGTGGCTAGCGGGGGGGCCGGCGGAGAGACCCAGTACTTC.

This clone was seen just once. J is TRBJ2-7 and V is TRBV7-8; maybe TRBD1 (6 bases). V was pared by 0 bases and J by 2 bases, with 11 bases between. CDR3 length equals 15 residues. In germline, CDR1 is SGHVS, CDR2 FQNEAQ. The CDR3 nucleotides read TGTGCCAGCAGCTTAGCGGGTGCAGGGGCCTACGAGCAGTACTTC. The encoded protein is CASSLAGAGAYEQYF.

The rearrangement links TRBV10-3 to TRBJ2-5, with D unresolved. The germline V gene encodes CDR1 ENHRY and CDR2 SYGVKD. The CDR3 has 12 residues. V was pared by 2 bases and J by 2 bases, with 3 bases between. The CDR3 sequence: CAISELQETQYF. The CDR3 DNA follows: TGTGCCATCAGTGAGCTTCAAGAGACCCAGTACTTC.

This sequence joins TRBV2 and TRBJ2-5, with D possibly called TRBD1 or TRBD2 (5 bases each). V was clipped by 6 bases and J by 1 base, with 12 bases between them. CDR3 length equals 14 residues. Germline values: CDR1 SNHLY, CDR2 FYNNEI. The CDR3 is CASRRDGFQETQYF. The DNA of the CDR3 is TGTGCCAGCAGAAGGGACGGTTTCCAAGAGACCCAGTACTTC.

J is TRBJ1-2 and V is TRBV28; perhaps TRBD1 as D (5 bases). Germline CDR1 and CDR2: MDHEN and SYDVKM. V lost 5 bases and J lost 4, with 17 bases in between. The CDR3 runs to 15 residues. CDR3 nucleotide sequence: TGTGCCAGCAGTCCTGGGGGAACAACTCCCTATGGCTACACCTTC. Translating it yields CASSPGGTTPYGYTF.

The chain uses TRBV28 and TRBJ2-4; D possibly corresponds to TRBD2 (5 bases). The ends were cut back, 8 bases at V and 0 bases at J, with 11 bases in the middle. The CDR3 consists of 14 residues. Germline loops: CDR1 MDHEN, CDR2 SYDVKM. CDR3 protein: CASGLEVAKNIQYF. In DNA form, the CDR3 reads TGTGCCAGCGGACTTGAGGTAGCCAAAAACATTCAGTACTTC.

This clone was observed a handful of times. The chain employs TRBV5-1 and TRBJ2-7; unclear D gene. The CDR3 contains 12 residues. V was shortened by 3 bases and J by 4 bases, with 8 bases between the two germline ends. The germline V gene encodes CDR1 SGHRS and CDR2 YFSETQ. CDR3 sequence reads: CASSYSEYEQYF. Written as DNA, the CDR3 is TGCGCCAGCAGCTACTCCGAGTACGAGCAGTACTTC.

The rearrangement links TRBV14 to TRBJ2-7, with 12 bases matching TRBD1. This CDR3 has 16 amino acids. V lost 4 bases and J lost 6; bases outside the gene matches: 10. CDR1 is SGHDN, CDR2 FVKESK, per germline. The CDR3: CASSLGPGQGAPEQYF. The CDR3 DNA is TGTGCCAGCAGCCTGGGACCGGGACAGGGGGCGCCCGAGCAGTACTTC.

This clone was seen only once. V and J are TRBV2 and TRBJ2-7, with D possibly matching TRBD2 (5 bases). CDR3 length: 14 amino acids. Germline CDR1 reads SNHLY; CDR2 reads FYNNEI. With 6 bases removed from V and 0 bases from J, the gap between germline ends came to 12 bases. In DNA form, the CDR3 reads TGTGCCAGCAGCCCAGCGGTCCGCTCCTACGAGCAGTACTTC. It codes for CASSPAVRSYEQYF.

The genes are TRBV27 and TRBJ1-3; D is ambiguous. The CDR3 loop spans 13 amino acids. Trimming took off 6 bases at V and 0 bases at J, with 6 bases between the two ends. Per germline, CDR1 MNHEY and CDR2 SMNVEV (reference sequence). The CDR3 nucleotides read TGTGCCAGCAGCCGGAACTCTGGAAACACCATATATTTT. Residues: CASSRNSGNTIYF.

CDR3 residues: CASSLPGQGAEQYF. The CDR3 bases are TGTGCCAGCAGCCTTCCGGGACAGGGGGCAGAGCAGTACTTC. V gene TRBV7-8 combines with J gene TRBJ2-7; 12 nucleotides align to TRBD1. Germline lookup yields CDR1 SGHVS and CDR2 FQNEAQ. CDR3 length: 14 amino acids. V lost 5 bases, J lost 7 bases, and 6 bases stayed unmatched.